This passage covers 13 T cell receptor beta chains from one sample sequenced in a study of long-term antiretroviral therapy in people with HIV. The assay used was immunoSEQ (version v3.0), run at survey level. The method was immunoSEQ multiplex PCR; TCRdb's version includes in-frame clones alone and lacks a portion of them. The table records roughly 24,000 clones, over 75% of them present only once. Sample: unsorted PBMCs, taken 1.8 years before starting antiretroviral therapy. The receptors shown here come from a woman aged 25 to 45 with HIV.

V usage is TRBV2 and J usage is TRBJ2-7; weak D call: TRBD1 (5 bases). V lost 9 bases, J lost 3 bases, and 15 bases lay in between. CDR1 and CDR2 (germline): SNHLY, FYNNEI. The CDR3 spans 13 residues. The CDR3 region is CARRTPSSYEQYV. The CDR3 DNA reads as TGTGCCAGGAGGACACCATCTAGCTACGAGCAGTACGTC.

This chain links TRBV5-1 with TRBJ1-4; the D gene is possibly TRBD1 (5 bases). The ends were cut back, 3 bases at V and 8 bases at J, with 14 bases in the middle. Germline V lookup: CDR1 SGHRS, CDR2 YFSETQ. This CDR3 is built from 14 residues. The CDR3 coding sequence is TGCGCCAGCAGCTCCAGGGCCCCCGACGAAAAACTGTTTTTT. Translating gives CASSSRAPDEKLFF.

The chain employs TRBV10-2 and TRBJ1-2; tentatively, D is TRBD1 (6 bases). Germline-derived CDR1 and CDR2 are WSHSY and SAAADI. Trimming took 0 bases from V and 4 from J, leaving 12 bases between them. This CDR3 has 15 residues. The CDR3: CASSESRGRLYGYTF. The DNA of the CDR3 is TGCGCCAGCAGTGAGTCCAGGGGCCGCCTCTATGGCTACACCTTC.

The chain has TRBV6-6 and TRBJ1-3; no definite D call. The CDR3 extends over 16 amino acids. The germline V gene has CDR1 MNHNY and CDR2 SVGAGI (reference sequence). Trimming removed 2 bases from V and 0 bases from J, with 11 bases in between. The CDR3 region is CASSYTLQSSGNTIYF. DNA of the CDR3: TGTGCCAGCAGTTACACATTACAGAGCTCTGGAAACACCATATATTTT.

CDR3 sequence: CSVEDLLGDTEAFF. In DNA, the CDR3 is TGCAGCGTTGAAGATCTTCTGGGTGACACTGAAGCTTTCTTT. The V call is TRBV29-1, the J call TRBJ1-1; D not certain. The V gene's germline CDR1 is SQVTM and CDR2 ANQGSEA. The CDR3 sequence is 14 residues long. Trimming cost V 0 bases and J 3 bases, with 11 bases left between them.

The J gene is TRBJ2-3, the V gene TRBV9; D unclear. Trimming stripped 1 base from V and 4 bases from J, with 7 bases between. Germline CDR1 is SGDLS and CDR2 is YYNGEE. This CDR3 comprises 13 residues. CDR3 sequence reads: CASSVQVADTQYF. For the CDR3, the DNA is TGTGCCAGCAGCGTACAGGTTGCAGATACGCAGTATTTT.

This chain uses TRBV27 with TRBJ2-2; D remains unclear. With 8 bases removed from V and 2 bases from J, the gap between germline ends came to 12 bases. Per germline, CDR1 MNHEY and CDR2 SMNVEV (reference sequence). This CDR3 has 14 amino acids. CDR3 in DNA: TGTGCCAGCGCGTTTAAACTTAACACCGGGGAGCTGTTTTTT. Translation: CASAFKLNTGELFF.

The chain joins TRBV27 to TRBJ1-1, with D maybe TRBD1 (5 bases). Between the trimmed V and J ends, which lost 8 bases and 1 base, there was a span of 14 bases. The germline CDR1 and CDR2 sequences are MNHEY and SMNVEV (reference sequence). The CDR3 is 14 amino acids. The CDR3 region has the DNA TGTGCCAGCCGCGATGCAAGGGGGAACACTGAAGCTTTCTTT. It specifies CASRDARGNTEAFF.

The chain uses TRBV5-5 and TRBJ1-1; D gene uncertain. V was trimmed by 2 bases and J by 0 bases, leaving 11 bases between them. Germline-derived CDR1 and CDR2 are SGHKS and YYEKEE (reference sequence). This CDR3 has 15 amino acids. In DNA, the CDR3 is TGTGCCAGCAGCTTTGAAAGGGTTATGAACACTGAAGCTTTCTTT. Protein product: CASSFERVMNTEAFF.

This chain connects TRBV7-8 to TRBJ1-1, with unresolved D. V was pared by 3 bases and J by 0 bases, with 8 bases between. Germline CDR1 and CDR2: SGHVS and FQNEAQ. CDR3 length: 14 residues. This CDR3 reads CASSLSIMNTEAFF. DNA for the CDR3: TGTGCCAGCAGCTTGTCGATCATGAACACTGAAGCTTTCTTT.

As regards this clone: The junction shows a germline mismatch at one end, possibly a read error. CDR3 nucleotides: TGTGCCAGCAGCAGGGGACAGGGCAAACAGCCCCAGCATTTT. Its protein product is CASSRGQGKQPQHF. The genes are TRBV6-6 and TRBJ1-5; 9 bases are shared with TRBD1. Per the germline V gene, CDR1 is MNHNY and CDR2 is SVGAGI (reference sequence). The CDR3 runs 14 residues.

The V call is TRBV18, the J call TRBJ2-7, with TRBD1 matching over 9 bases. Looked up from germline, CDR1 is KGHSH and CDR2 is LQKENI. Losses at the gene ends were 3 bases for V and 5 bases for J; bases not matched to a gene: 5. This CDR3 is built from 14 residues. The CDR3 here is CASSPGQGSHEQYF. The CDR3, as DNA: TGTGCCAGCTCACCCGGACAGGGGAGCCACGAGCAGTACTTC.

The count of this clone is one. The chain has TRBV6-5 and TRBJ2-7, with D perhaps matching TRBD1 (5 bases). Trimming cost V 6 bases and J 4 bases, with 19 bases left between them. CDR3 length: 15 residues. The V gene's germline CDR1 is MNHEY and CDR2 SVGAGI. The CDR3 region is CASRAEGVLGYEQYF. The DNA of the CDR3 is TGTGCCAGCAGGGCTGAAGGGGTTTTGGGTTACGAGCAGTACTTC.